This is a list of T cell receptor beta chains from one sample in a study of control samples from healthy donors and cancer patients. This table comes from immunoSEQ multiplex PCR, and its TCRdb copy is limited to in-frame clones, with some not included. The sample lists 60,000 to 100,000 clones, 89% occurring once. Sequenced input: blood. The receptor source for this set is a man in his forties or fifties in good health. CDR3s include the opening cysteine and the closing phenylalanine or tryptophan. Fields, in order: D gene, J gene, clone size, V gene, CDR3 protein, CDR3 DNA. D genes are given only for firm matches. Size is omitted from some rows. Given values are once, few, many or a class for expanded clones.

D gene: -
J gene: TRBJ2-7
clone size: -
V gene: TRBV6-5
CDR3 protein: CASISGNPSYEQYF
CDR3 DNA: TGTGCCAGCATTTCAGGAAACCCCTCCTACGAGCAGTACTTC

D gene: -
J gene: TRBJ2-5
clone size: -
V gene: TRBV7-9
CDR3 protein: CASSPNHLYQETQYF
CDR3 DNA: TGTGCCAGCAGCCCTAACCACTTGTACCAAGAGACCCAGTACTTC

D gene: -
J gene: TRBJ1-5
clone size: once
V gene: TRBV27
CDR3 protein: CASSRAGTQPQHF
CDR3 DNA: TGTGCCAGCAGTCGGGCAGGGACTCAGCCCCAGCATTTT

D gene: TRBD1
J gene: TRBJ1-2
clone size: -
V gene: TRBV4-1
CDR3 protein: CASSPDRANYGYTF
CDR3 DNA: TGCGCCAGCAGCCCCGACAGGGCTAACTATGGCTACACCTTC

D gene: -
J gene: TRBJ1-1
clone size: -
V gene: TRBV6-5
CDR3 protein: CASSVQTPSNTEAFF
CDR3 DNA: TGTGCCAGCAGCGTACAGACTCCCTCGAACACTGAAGCTTTCTTT

D gene: -
J gene: TRBJ2-6
clone size: -
V gene: TRBV30
CDR3 protein: CAWRVAGANVLTF
CDR3 DNA: TGTGCCTGGAGGGTTGCTGGGGCCAACGTCCTGACTTTC

D gene: -
J gene: TRBJ2-7
clone size: -
V gene: TRBV27
CDR3 protein: CASSWGSHLYEQYF
CDR3 DNA: TGTGCCAGCAGTTGGGGGTCGCACCTCTACGAGCAGTACTTC

D gene: -
J gene: TRBJ2-1
clone size: -
V gene: TRBV7-8
CDR3 protein: CASSARTGRDYNEQFF
CDR3 DNA: TGTGCCAGCAGCGCAAGAACCGGGCGAGACTACAATGAGCAGTTCTTC

D gene: -
J gene: TRBJ2-3
clone size: few
V gene: TRBV6-2/TRBV6-3
CDR3 protein: CASSSRSRGADTQYF
CDR3 DNA: TGTGCCAGCAGTTCACGATCTAGGGGAGCAGATACGCAGTATTTT

D gene: -
J gene: TRBJ2-6
clone size: -
V gene: TRBV27
CDR3 protein: CASSPRGRGGRDSGANVLTF
CDR3 DNA: TGTGCCAGCAGTCCTAGGGGGAGGGGGGGGCGCGACTCTGGGGCCAACGTCCTGACTTTC

D gene: TRBD1
J gene: TRBJ2-7
clone size: few
V gene: TRBV27
CDR3 protein: CATRRQGATLGYEQYF
CDR3 DNA: TGTGCCACCCGCCGGCAGGGGGCAACCCTTGGGTACGAGCAGTACTTC

D gene: TRBD2
J gene: TRBJ2-5
clone size: -
V gene: TRBV11-2
CDR3 protein: CASSLDLAGQQETQYF
CDR3 DNA: TGTGCCAGCAGCTTAGATCTAGCGGGGCAACAAGAGACCCAGTACTTC

D gene: -
J gene: TRBJ1-6
clone size: -
V gene: TRBV30
CDR3 protein: CAWSPAEVSPLHF
CDR3 DNA: TGTGCCTGGAGTCCTGCTGAGGTGTCACCCCTCCACTTT

D gene: -
J gene: TRBJ1-6
clone size: -
V gene: TRBV25-1
CDR3 protein: CASSSDRSPYNSPLHF
CDR3 DNA: TGTGCCAGCAGTTCTGACAGGTCCCCCTATAATTCACCCCTCCACTTT

D gene: -
J gene: TRBJ1-1
clone size: -
V gene: TRBV5-1
CDR3 protein: CASSLARTGNIAEAFF
CDR3 DNA: TGCGCCAGCAGCTTGGCAAGAACAGGGAATATAGCTGAAGCTTTCTTT

D gene: -
J gene: TRBJ1-5
clone size: -
V gene: TRBV6-4
CDR3 protein: CASCRARRSGQPQHF
CDR3 DNA: TGTGCCAGCTGTCGGGCGAGGAGAAGCGGTCAGCCCCAGCATTTT

D gene: TRBD2
J gene: TRBJ2-3
clone size: -
V gene: TRBV11-2
CDR3 protein: CASSLLAGTDTQYF
CDR3 DNA: TGTGCCAGCAGCCTACTAGCGGGGACAGATACGCAGTATTTT

D gene: TRBD1
J gene: TRBJ1-6
clone size: -
V gene: TRBV9
CDR3 protein: CASSPRDRHNSPLHF
CDR3 DNA: TGTGCCAGCAGCCCCCGGGACAGGCATAATTCACCCCTCCACTTT

D gene: -
J gene: TRBJ1-1
clone size: -
V gene: TRBV6-5
CDR3 protein: CASSYMGRGEAFF
CDR3 DNA: TGTGCCAGCAGTTACATGGGGAGGGGGGAAGCTTTCTTT

D gene: TRBD1
J gene: TRBJ1-5
clone size: -
V gene: TRBV6-5
CDR3 protein: CASSRDRGYQPQHF
CDR3 DNA: TGTGCCAGCAGCCGGGACAGGGGATATCAGCCCCAGCATTTT

D gene: -
J gene: TRBJ2-7
clone size: -
V gene: TRBV6-5
CDR3 protein: CASMTASYEQYF
CDR3 DNA: TGTGCCAGCATGACGGCCTCCTACGAGCAGTACTTC

D gene: -
J gene: TRBJ2-2
clone size: -
V gene: TRBV18
CDR3 protein: CASSPQGTGELFF
CDR3 DNA: TGTGCCAGCTCACCACAAGGAACCGGGGAGCTGTTTTTT

D gene: -
J gene: TRBJ1-2
clone size: -
V gene: TRBV5-6
CDR3 protein: CASSLGQNYGYTF
CDR3 DNA: TGTGCCAGCAGCTTGGGTCAGAACTATGGCTACACCTTC

D gene: -
J gene: TRBJ1-5
clone size: -
V gene: TRBV2
CDR3 protein: CASSVIGLSDQPQHF
CDR3 DNA: TGTGCCAGCAGTGTGATAGGACTGAGCGATCAGCCCCAGCATTTT

D gene: -
J gene: TRBJ1-2
clone size: -
V gene: TRBV30
CDR3 protein: CAWFTAGNYGYTF
CDR3 DNA: TGTGCCTGGTTCACGGCGGGAAACTATGGCTACACCTTC

D gene: TRBD1
J gene: TRBJ1-2
clone size: -
V gene: TRBV19
CDR3 protein: CASSIEGQNYGYTF
CDR3 DNA: TGTGCCAGTAGTATAGAGGGACAGAACTATGGCTACACCTTC

D gene: -
J gene: TRBJ1-2
clone size: -
V gene: TRBV20-1
CDR3 protein: CSASEGVRDGYTF
CDR3 DNA: TGCAGTGCCAGTGAAGGGGTTCGCGATGGCTACACCTTC

D gene: TRBD1
J gene: TRBJ2-1
clone size: -
V gene: TRBV19
CDR3 protein: CASKDRGVSNEQFF
CDR3 DNA: TGTGCCAGTAAGGACAGGGGGGTTTCCAATGAGCAGTTCTTC

D gene: -
J gene: TRBJ2-2
clone size: -
V gene: TRBV10-3
CDR3 protein: CAIMTDGTGELFF
CDR3 DNA: TGTGCCATCATGACGGACGGAACCGGGGAGCTGTTTTTT

D gene: -
J gene: TRBJ1-2
clone size: once
V gene: TRBV10-3
CDR3 protein: CAISESLRGAYGYTF
CDR3 DNA: TGTGCCATCAGTGAGTCGCTGCGCGGTGCCTATGGCTACACCTTC

D gene: -
J gene: TRBJ2-7
clone size: -
V gene: TRBV6-6
CDR3 protein: CASSRWRGSQGSVNEQYF
CDR3 DNA: TGTGCCAGCAGTCGATGGAGGGGAAGCCAGGGGAGCGTAAACGAGCAGTACTTC

D gene: TRBD1
J gene: TRBJ2-3
clone size: -
V gene: TRBV6-1
CDR3 protein: CASSERGQGGDTQYF
CDR3 DNA: TGTGCCAGCAGTGAACGGGGACAGGGTGGAGATACGCAGTATTTT

D gene: -
J gene: TRBJ2-3
clone size: -
V gene: TRBV7-2
CDR3 protein: CASSLPLSSTDTQYF
CDR3 DNA: TGTGCCAGCAGCTTGCCCCTGAGTAGCACAGATACGCAGTATTTT

D gene: TRBD2
J gene: TRBJ2-5
clone size: -
V gene: TRBV7-2
CDR3 protein: CASSSTGLAEETQYF
CDR3 DNA: TGTGCCAGCAGCTCTACAGGACTAGCGGAAGAGACCCAGTACTTC

D gene: -
J gene: TRBJ2-1
clone size: -
V gene: TRBV6-2/TRBV6-3
CDR3 protein: CASSWTAGSYNEQFF
CDR3 DNA: TGTGCCAGCAGCTGGACGGCAGGATCCTACAATGAGCAGTTCTTC

D gene: TRBD1
J gene: TRBJ2-3
clone size: -
V gene: TRBV6-5
CDR3 protein: CASRLRTGGPDTQYF
CDR3 DNA: TGTGCCAGCAGGCTCCGGACAGGGGGCCCAGATACGCAGTATTTT

D gene: -
J gene: TRBJ1-1
clone size: few
V gene: TRBV4-2
CDR3 protein: CASSQDTREPGTEAFF
CDR3 DNA: TGTGCCAGCAGCCAGGATACTAGAGAACCAGGGACTGAAGCTTTCTTT

D gene: -
J gene: TRBJ2-7
clone size: -
V gene: TRBV9
CDR3 protein: CASSVDTTGRDEQYF
CDR3 DNA: TGTGCCAGCAGCGTAGATACAACAGGTCGGGACGAGCAGTACTTC

D gene: -
J gene: TRBJ1-6
clone size: -
V gene: TRBV21-1
CDR3 protein: CASIISSASPLHF
CDR3 DNA: TGTGCCAGCATCATATCTTCCGCCTCACCCCTCCACTTT

D gene: -
J gene: TRBJ1-2
clone size: -
V gene: TRBV6-2/TRBV6-3
CDR3 protein: CASSYSPGYGYTF
CDR3 DNA: TGTGCCAGCAGTTACTCGCCAGGGTACGGCTACACCTTC

D gene: TRBD1
J gene: TRBJ2-7
clone size: once
V gene: TRBV29-1
CDR3 protein: CSVVRDRGGDEQYF
CDR3 DNA: TGCAGCGTAGTACGGGACAGGGGAGGCGACGAGCAGTACTTC

D gene: TRBD1
J gene: TRBJ1-3
clone size: -
V gene: TRBV18
CDR3 protein: CASSSRDRASGNTIYF
CDR3 DNA: TGTGCCAGCTCATCCCGGGACAGGGCCTCTGGAAACACCATATATTTT

D gene: TRBD1
J gene: TRBJ1-2
clone size: -
V gene: TRBV7-2
CDR3 protein: CASSADRGNYGYTF
CDR3 DNA: TGTGCCAGCAGCGCGGACAGGGGGAACTATGGCTACACCTTC

D gene: TRBD1
J gene: TRBJ1-2
clone size: -
V gene: TRBV27
CDR3 protein: CASSLDRPPYGYTF
CDR3 DNA: TGTGCCAGCAGTTTGGACAGGCCACCATATGGCTACACCTTC

D gene: TRBD1
J gene: TRBJ1-1
clone size: -
V gene: TRBV18
CDR3 protein: CASSPGQGNTEAFF
CDR3 DNA: TGTGCCAGCTCACCGGGACAGGGCAACACTGAAGCTTTCTTT

D gene: -
J gene: TRBJ2-6
clone size: -
V gene: TRBV6-5
CDR3 protein: CASSYIPGANVLTF
CDR3 DNA: TGTGCCAGCAGTTACATTCCTGGGGCCAACGTCCTGACTTTC

D gene: TRBD1
J gene: TRBJ2-7
clone size: -
V gene: TRBV7-9
CDR3 protein: CASSFGTGGREQYF
CDR3 DNA: TGTGCCAGCAGCTTCGGGACAGGGGGTCGCGAGCAGTACTTC

D gene: TRBD2
J gene: TRBJ2-3
clone size: -
V gene: TRBV7-2
CDR3 protein: CASSHRTSGTTDTQYF
CDR3 DNA: TGTGCCAGCAGCCATCGGACTAGCGGAACTACAGATACGCAGTATTTT

D gene: TRBD1
J gene: TRBJ2-3
clone size: -
V gene: TRBV7-7
CDR3 protein: CASSKLTGTRDTQYF
CDR3 DNA: TGTGCCAGCAGCAAATTGACAGGGACCAGGGATACGCAGTATTTT

D gene: -
J gene: TRBJ1-1
clone size: -
V gene: TRBV2
CDR3 protein: CASSAFNTEAFF
CDR3 DNA: TGTGCCAGCAGTGCCTTTAACACTGAAGCTTTCTTT

D gene: TRBD2
J gene: TRBJ2-3
clone size: -
V gene: TRBV2
CDR3 protein: CASTGTSFTDTQYF
CDR3 DNA: TGTGCCAGCACCGGGACTAGCTTCACAGATACGCAGTATTTT

D gene: -
J gene: TRBJ2-2
clone size: -
V gene: TRBV25-1
CDR3 protein: CASRNNRGPGELFF
CDR3 DNA: TGTGCCAGCAGAAACAACCGGGGCCCCGGGGAGCTGTTTTTT